What follows are 32 T cell receptor beta chains derived from one specimen sequenced in a study of T cell responses to AZD1222 COVID-19 vaccine. Some clones are missing from TCRdb's copy, which holds only in-frame ones; the method was immunoSEQ multiplex PCR. The table records about 95,000 clones, 70% to 90% of them present only once. The specimen comprised peripheral blood, sampled on day 0 of AZD1222 vaccination. Receptors originate from an adult in good health.

This clone has just one count. The rearrangement uses TRBV27 and TRBJ1-1; the D gene is possibly TRBD1 (5 bases). The CDR3 sequence is 13 residues long. V gave up 3 bases and J gave up 5 bases, with 10 bases separating them. Germline values: CDR1 MNHEY, CDR2 SMNVEV (reference sequence). The CDR3 here is CASSLMWGTEAFF. The CDR3 region has the DNA TGTGCCAGCAGTTTGATGTGGGGGACTGAAGCTTTCTTT.

This sequence joins TRBV18 and TRBJ2-5; D gene uncertain. V lost 3 bases and J lost 5, with 7 bases in between. CDR1 and CDR2 (germline): KGHSH, LQKENI. This CDR3 is 12 amino acids long. CDR3 sequence reads: CASSPQRETQYF. The DNA of the CDR3 is TGTGCCAGCTCACCGCAACGGGAGACCCAGTACTTC.

This CDR3 reads CASSPALSTGELFF. The CDR3 nucleotides are TGTGCCAGCAGCCCCGCACTTAGCACCGGGGAGCTGTTTTTT. The chain is built from TRBV3-1 (or the pseudogene TRBV3-2) and TRBJ2-2, with D uncertain. V was pared by 4 bases and J by 4 bases, with 10 bases between. CDR1 and CDR2 from the germline V gene are LGHDT and YNNKEL (reference sequence). The CDR3 contains 14 residues.

The gene calls are TRBV12-3 or TRBV12-4 and TRBJ2-2; TRBD1 is a possible D gene (6 bases). CDR3 length: 13 amino acids. Trimming cost V 4 bases and J 6 bases, with 9 bases left between them. The CDR3 nucleotides are TGTGCCAGCAGTTCAGGGGTACCCGGGGAGCTGTTTTTT. This codes for CASSSGVPGELFF.

This rearrangement joins TRBV27 to TRBJ1-4; 10 bases fit TRBD1. The V gene's germline CDR1 is MNHEY and CDR2 SMNVEV (reference sequence). CDR3 length: 14 amino acids. Trimming took 5 bases from V and 5 from J; bases not matched to a gene: 2. Here the CDR3 DNA reads TGTGCCAGCAGTAGGGGACAGGGGAATGAAAAACTGTTTTTT. Its translation is CASSRGQGNEKLFF. The whole variable domain, remainder taken from reference TRBV27 and TRBJ1-4, is EAQVTQNPRYLITVTGKKLTVTCSQNMNHEYMSWYRQDPGLGLRQIYYSMNVEVTDKGDVPEGYKVSRKEKRNFPLILESPSPNQTSLYFCASSRGQGNEKLFFGSGTQLSVL.

This clone has only a few counts. This chain connects TRBV11-3 to TRBJ1-2; perhaps TRBD1 as D (6 bases). Germline lookup yields CDR1 SGHNT and CDR2 YENEEA. Deletions cut 3 bases from V and 8 bases from J, with 10 bases between. The CDR3 consists of 12 residues. CDR3 loop: CASSFQGQGYTF. For the CDR3, the DNA is TGTGCCAGCAGCTTCCAGGGGCAAGGCTACACCTTC.

This clone was counted once. V usage is TRBV4-1 and J usage is TRBJ1-2; unclear D gene. CDR1 MGHRA and CDR2 YSYEKL come from the germline V gene. The CDR3 runs to 14 residues. The ends were cut back, 0 bases at V and 0 bases at J, with 5 bases in the middle. The CDR3 is CASSQERTNYGYTF. CDR3 nucleotides: TGCGCCAGCAGCCAAGAACGAACTAACTATGGCTACACCTTC.

The gene calls are TRBV27 and TRBJ1-1; D not certain. The V gene lost 6 bases and the J gene lost 0 bases, with 14 bases spanning the gap. The CDR3 runs to 15 residues. The germline gives CDR1 MNHEY, CDR2 SMNVEV (reference sequence). The CDR3 protein is CASRPRRQMNTEAFF. The CDR3 nucleotides are TGTGCCAGCAGACCAAGGAGACAAATGAACACTGAAGCTTTCTTT.

This clone was recorded a few times. V usage is TRBV10-1 and J usage is TRBJ2-3; no clear D. This CDR3 contains 13 residues. Germline values: CDR1 WNHNN, CDR2 SYGVQD (reference sequence). V was pared by 6 bases and J by 0 bases, with 7 bases between. CDR3 sequence: CASSRASTDTQYF. Here the CDR3 DNA reads TGCGCCAGCAGCCGGGCTAGCACAGATACGCAGTATTTT.

About this clone itself: Distinct nucleotide sequences in the sample also encode this CDR3. V and J are TRBV5-1 and TRBJ1-2, with 8 bases fitting TRBD1. V lost 0 bases, J lost 6 bases, and 4 bases stayed unmatched. Germline V gene data show CDR1 as SGHRS and CDR2 as YFSETQ. The CDR3 sequence is 14 residues long. CDR3 amino acids: CASSLVQGADGYTF. The CDR3, as DNA: TGCGCCAGCAGCTTGGTTCAGGGGGCTGATGGCTACACCTTC.

On this clone: Additional DNA sequences in this sample encode the identical CDR3. This CDR3 reads CASSLGPGSGNTIYF. The CDR3 DNA reads TGCGCCAGCAGCTTGGGGCCCGGGTCCGGAAACACCATATATTTT. The rearrangement links TRBV5-1 to TRBJ1-3; the D is unclear. In germline, CDR1 is SGHRS, CDR2 YFSETQ. The CDR3 is 15 amino acids. V dropped 0 bases and J dropped 4 bases, with 11 bases sitting between them. Using reference TRBV5-1 and TRBJ1-3 for the parts outside the CDR3, the full variable domain is KAGVTQTPRYLIKTRGQQVTLSCSPISGHRSVSWYQQTPGQGLQFLFEYFSETQRNKGNFPGRFSGRQFSNSRSEMNVSTLELGDSALYLCASSLGPGSGNTIYFGEGSWLTVV.

This clone has more than one count but fewer than ten. This chain joins TRBV10-3 and TRBJ2-1; D tentatively reads TRBD1 or TRBD2 (7 bases each). The V gene's germline CDR1 is ENHRY and CDR2 SYGVKD. The V and J ends lost 2 bases and 6 bases respectively, with 23 bases between them. The CDR3 spans 18 residues. DNA for the CDR3: TGTGCCATCAGTGAGCCATCTCTCGACAGGGAGGGTCGCAATGAGCAGTTCTTC. This codes for CAISEPSLDREGRNEQFF.

The chain has TRBV5-4 and TRBJ1-3; tentative D call: TRBD1 (5 bases). Germline V gene sequence: CDR1 SGHNT, CDR2 YYREEE (reference sequence). This CDR3 is built from 15 residues. V was shortened by 0 bases and J by 2 bases, with 9 bases between the two germline ends. For the CDR3, the DNA is TGTGCCAGCAGCTTGGATACAGGCCCTGGAAACACCATATATTTT. This gives the protein CASSLDTGPGNTIYF.

J is TRBJ1-5 and V is TRBV19; 7 bases map to TRBD1. The V gene's germline CDR1 is LNHDA and CDR2 SQIVND (reference sequence). V lost 1 base, J lost 7 bases, and 10 bases stayed unmatched. The CDR3 length is 16 residues. The CDR3 is CASSIGPGGTGQPQHF. The CDR3 DNA reads as TGTGCCAGTAGTATAGGGCCAGGGGGTACGGGACAGCCCCAGCATTTT.

The chain is built from TRBV7-3 and TRBJ1-5; tentative D call: TRBD1 (5 bases). Trimming shortened V by 1 base and J by 9 bases, and 7 bases separated the two germline ends. Germline V gives CDR1 SGHTA, CDR2 FQGTGA. This CDR3 comprises 12 residues. The CDR3 reads CASSLNGGPQHF. The CDR3 DNA sequence: TGTGCCAGCAGCTTAAACGGGGGGCCCCAGCATTTT.

The chain joins TRBV19 to TRBJ1-3, with D unclear. This CDR3 comprises 14 residues. V was trimmed by 4 bases and J by 2 bases, leaving 9 bases between them. Germline V gene sequence: CDR1 LNHDA, CDR2 SQIVND (reference sequence). For the CDR3, the DNA is TGTGCCAGTAGTAATTGGAGGACTGGAAACACCATATATTTT. It yields the protein CASSNWRTGNTIYF.

The CDR3: CASSGSGQGVPEAFF. The CDR3 nucleotides read TGTGCCAGCAGTGGGAGTGGGCAAGGGGTCCCTGAAGCTTTCTTT. The chain combines TRBV2 with TRBJ1-1; D may be TRBD1 (5 bases). Trimming stripped 4 bases from V and 6 bases from J, with 18 bases between. The CDR3 extends over 15 amino acids. Germline loops: CDR1 SNHLY, CDR2 FYNNEI.

The V gene is TRBV5-1, the J gene TRBJ1-1; maybe TRBD1 (5 bases). V was clipped by 4 bases and J by 4 bases, with 14 bases between them. The length of the CDR3 is 14 residues. Per germline, CDR1 SGHRS and CDR2 YFSETQ. This CDR3 reads CASSPQGEVTEAFF. The DNA for the CDR3 is TGCGCCAGCAGCCCTCAGGGAGAAGTCACTGAAGCTTTCTTT. Complete variable domain (other parts from reference TRBV5-1 and TRBJ1-1): KAGVTQTPRYLIKTRGQQVTLSCSPISGHRSVSWYQQTPGQGLQFLFEYFSETQRNKGNFPGRFSGRQFSNSRSEMNVSTLELGDSALYLCASSPQGEVTEAFFGQGTRLTVV.

The V call is TRBV5-1, the J call TRBJ1-1, with a tentative D call TRBD1 (5 bases). CDR1 and CDR2 (germline): SGHRS, YFSETQ. The CDR3 is 14 residues long. Trimming left V 4 bases short and J 0 bases short, with 10 bases between. CDR3: CASSLLDMNTEAFF. In nucleotides, the CDR3 is TGCGCCAGCAGCCTCCTGGACATGAACACTGAAGCTTTCTTT.

V usage is TRBV5-1 and J usage is TRBJ2-4, with D maybe TRBD2 (6 bases). Germline V CDR1 and CDR2: SGHRS, YFSETQ. The CDR3 has 14 amino acids. V lost 3 bases, J lost 8 bases, and 15 bases lay in between. The CDR3 protein is CASSSQPSEDIQYF. The CDR3, as DNA: TGCGCCAGCAGCTCCCAGCCTAGCGAGGACATTCAGTACTTC.

This sequence joins TRBV9 and TRBJ2-3; D may be TRBD2 (5 bases). The CDR3 is 17 residues long. V lost 0 bases and J 1 base, leaving 15 bases between the germline ends. CDR1 is SGDLS and CDR2 is YYNGEE in the germline V gene. CDR3 loop: CASSVAGPGSGTDTQYF. The CDR3 nucleotides read TGTGCCAGCAGCGTAGCAGGACCGGGGAGTGGCACAGATACGCAGTATTTT.

The chain combines TRBV9 with TRBJ2-1, with a possible D match to TRBD2 (5 bases). V was cut by 0 bases and J by 5 bases, with 15 bases left in between. This CDR3 is 16 amino acids long. Looked up from germline, CDR1 is SGDLS and CDR2 is YYNGEE. The CDR3 DNA reads TGTGCCAGCAGCGTAGGGGGTCTAGCCCAAAACAATGAGCAGTTCTTC. The encoded protein is CASSVGGLAQNNEQFF.

The V gene is TRBV7-2, the J gene TRBJ1-4; no definite D call. V was clipped by 4 bases and J by 8 bases, with 14 bases between them. The CDR3 consists of 14 residues. Germline CDR1 and CDR2: SGHTA and FQGNSA. DNA for the CDR3: TGTGCCAGCAGCTCGACACGTTCGGAGGAAAAACTGTTTTTT. Its translation: CASSSTRSEEKLFF. The whole variable domain, remainder taken from reference TRBV7-2 and TRBJ1-4, is GAGVSQSPSNKVTEKGKDVELRCDPISGHTALYWYRQSLGQGLEFLIYFQGNSAPDKSGLPSDRFSAERTGGSVSTLTIQRTQQEDSAVYLCASSSTRSEEKLFFGSGTQLSVL.

The CDR3 reads CASSARSLDTEAFF. As DNA, the CDR3 is TGTGCCAGCAGCGCGCGGTCGTTGGACACTGAAGCTTTCTTT. V and J are TRBV7-8 and TRBJ1-1; D is ambiguous. Between the trimmed V and J ends, which lost 5 bases and 3 bases, there was a span of 13 bases. The CDR3 totals 14 residues. CDR1 and CDR2 from the germline V gene are SGHVS and FQNEAQ.

The chain combines TRBV18 with TRBJ2-7; tentative D call: TRBD1 (5 bases). Trimming stripped 1 base from V and 5 bases from J, with 6 bases between. Looked up from germline, CDR1 is KGHSH and CDR2 is LQKENI. This CDR3 region has 12 residues. As DNA, the CDR3 is TGTGCCAGCTCACCACAGGGGAACGAGCAGTACTTC. This translates into CASSPQGNEQYF.

The J gene is TRBJ1-1, the V gene TRBV7-9; maybe TRBD1 (5 bases). V gave up 5 bases and J gave up 1 base, with 11 bases separating them. From germline, CDR1 is SEHNR and CDR2 FQNEAQ (reference sequence). CDR3 size: 14 residues. The CDR3 nucleotides read TGTGCCAGCAGCGTTGGGGCTACGAACACTGAAGCTTTCTTT. Translated: CASSVGATNTEAFF.

CDR3 DNA: TGTGCCAGCAGTTATATCCAGGGTTCCCCTTATGGCTACACCTTC. Translating gives CASSYIQGSPYGYTF. The rearrangement uses TRBV6-5 and TRBJ1-2; TRBD1 might be the D (5 bases). This CDR3 is 15 amino acids long. Trimming took off 3 bases at V and 5 bases at J, with 16 bases between the two ends. Germline V gene sequence: CDR1 MNHEY, CDR2 SVGAGI.

This chain connects TRBV5-4 to TRBJ2-5; tentative D call: TRBD1 (6 bases). V lost 0 bases to trimming and J lost 4 bases, with 13 bases between them. The CDR3 totals 15 residues. CDR1 and CDR2 (germline): SGHNT, YYREEE (reference sequence). This CDR3 reads CASSLGWGPGETQYF. CDR3 nucleotide sequence: TGTGCCAGCAGCTTGGGCTGGGGGCCGGGAGAGACCCAGTACTTC.

This clone has only a few counts. This chain uses TRBV19 with TRBJ1-2; D is unresolved. V gave up 7 bases and J gave up 2 bases, with 17 bases separating them. The CDR3 totals 15 residues. Germline assignment: CDR1 LNHDA and CDR2 SQIVND (reference sequence). CDR3 in DNA: TGTGCCAGTACCGTATACCCGGGCAGGAACTATGGCTACACCTTC. Its protein is CASTVYPGRNYGYTF.

The V and J genes are TRBV9 and TRBJ2-5; TRBD2 matches at 10 bases. Germline values: CDR1 SGDLS, CDR2 YYNGEE. The CDR3 contains 14 residues. V trimming: 2 bases; J trimming: 5 bases; junction bases outside the gene matches: 3. The CDR3 DNA follows: TGTGCCAGCAGCGTCTCTAGCGGGGGTGAGACCCAGTACTTC. Amino acid sequence: CASSVSSGGETQYF.

The chain couples TRBV7-3 to TRBJ2-4, with D possibly called TRBD1 or TRBD2 (5 bases each). CDR1 is SGHTA, CDR2 FQGTGA, per germline. V lost 1 base, J lost 3 bases, and 19 bases lay in between. The CDR3 covers 18 residues. Here the CDR3 DNA reads TGTGCCAGCAGCTTAAGGGACGGAACTAAACGGGGCAAAAACATTCAGTACTTC. Translating gives CASSLRDGTKRGKNIQYF.

V gene TRBV5-1 combines with J gene TRBJ1-4; possible D gene TRBD1, 5 bases. The CDR3 runs 16 residues. The germline V gene has CDR1 SGHRS and CDR2 YFSETQ. V gave up 3 bases and J gave up 2 bases, with 14 bases separating them. The CDR3 protein is CASSSGRNPTNEKLFF. The CDR3 nucleotides are TGCGCCAGCAGCTCGGGACGGAACCCTACTAATGAAAAACTGTTTTTT. Based on the CDR3 plus reference TRBV5-1 and TRBJ1-4, the full variable domain is KAGVTQTPRYLIKTRGQQVTLSCSPISGHRSVSWYQQTPGQGLQFLFEYFSETQRNKGNFPGRFSGRQFSNSRSEMNVSTLELGDSALYLCASSSGRNPTNEKLFFGSGTQLSVL.